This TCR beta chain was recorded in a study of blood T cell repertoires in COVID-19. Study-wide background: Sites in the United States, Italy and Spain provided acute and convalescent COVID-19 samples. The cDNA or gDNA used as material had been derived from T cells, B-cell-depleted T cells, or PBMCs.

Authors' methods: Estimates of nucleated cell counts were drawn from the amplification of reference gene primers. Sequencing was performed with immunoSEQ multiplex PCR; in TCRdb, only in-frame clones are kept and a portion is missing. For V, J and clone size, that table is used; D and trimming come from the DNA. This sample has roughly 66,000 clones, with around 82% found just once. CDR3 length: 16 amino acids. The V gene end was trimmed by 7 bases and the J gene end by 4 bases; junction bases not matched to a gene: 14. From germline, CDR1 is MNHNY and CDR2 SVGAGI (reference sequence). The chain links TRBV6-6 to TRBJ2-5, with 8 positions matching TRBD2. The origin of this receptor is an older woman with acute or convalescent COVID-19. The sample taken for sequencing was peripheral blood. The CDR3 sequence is CASTPRVRGGRETQYF. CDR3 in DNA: TGTGCCAGCACTCCCCGTGTTCGGGGGGGGAGAGAGACCCAGTACTTC.